Here is one TCR beta chain with its context. Its target is not known. Mismatch with germline at one junction end may stem from a read error. The read falls 3 residues short of the CDR3 end, and the missing part is taken from the germline J gene. The source of the sample is a study of T cells in women clearing cervical HPV infection. Whole-study results and caveats: Controls had more TRBV6-7 (about 0.16%) than cases (around 0.11%).

The V gene's germline CDR1 is SGHAT and CDR2 FQNNGV. This CDR3 contains 14 residues. The method was immunoSEQ multiplex PCR; TCRdb's version includes in-frame clones alone and lacks a portion of them. This table holds around 40,000 clones. This receptor was obtained from a woman aged 18-69 years with a cervical HPV16 infection that either progressed to CIN3+ or cleared (not recorded which). Sequencing was performed on blood buffy coat. The chain combines TRBV11-2 with TRBJ2-4; D is possibly TRBD2 (6 bases). The CDR3 loop is CASSIERRAGHQYF. Partial CDR3 DNA: TGTGCCAGCAGCATAGAGCGCCGCGCGGGGCAT.